One sample yielded the 20 T cell receptor beta chains listed below, sequenced in a study of cytomegalovirus exposure and HLA in healthy donors. The protocol was immunoSEQ multiplex PCR, while the TCRdb copy is restricted to in-frame clones and leaves out a portion. The table lists over 100,000 clones, 88% of them singletons, with nearly 6.5% in the top ten. The sequenced sample was PBMCs. The receptors were sampled from a young woman in good health and CMV-seropositive.

The J gene is TRBJ1-3, the V gene TRBV6-5; D is perhaps TRBD1 (6 bases). This CDR3 region has 16 residues. The germline gives CDR1 MNHEY, CDR2 SVGAGI. Trimming stripped 2 bases from V and 4 bases from J, with 15 bases between. CDR3 nucleotides: TGTGCCAGCAGTTACAACAGGGACACACTCGGAAACACCATATATTTT. It codes for CASSYNRDTLGNTIYF.

V usage is TRBV5-4 and J usage is TRBJ2-3, with 14 bases lining up with TRBD2. The CDR3 extends over 17 amino acids. V was pared by 4 bases and J by 4 bases, with 8 bases of the junction left unmatched. Germline V gene data show CDR1 as SGHNT and CDR2 as YYREEE (reference sequence). The CDR3 DNA reads as TGTGCCAGCAGCGGGGGACTAGCGGGAGTCATGTCAGATACGCAGTATTTT. Translation gives CASSGGLAGVMSDTQYF.

This chain connects TRBV30 to TRBJ2-1, with TRBD2 as a possible D gene (6 bases). The CDR3 is 15 amino acids. Trimming took off 0 bases at V and 2 bases at J, with 11 bases between the two ends. Germline V gene sequence: CDR1 GTSNPN, CDR2 SVGIG (reference sequence). The CDR3 sequence is CAWSVGAGPYNEQFF. DNA for the CDR3: TGTGCCTGGAGTGTTGGTGCGGGGCCCTACAATGAGCAGTTCTTC.

The chain links TRBV7-9 to TRBJ2-7; D uncertain. CDR3 length: 16 residues. Germline lookup yields CDR1 SEHNR and CDR2 FQNEAQ (reference sequence). V was cut by 2 bases and J by 0 bases, with 14 bases left in between. The CDR3 DNA sequence: TGTGCCAGCAGCTTATCCCCGCAGGTGCTCTCCTACGAGCAGTACTTC. It specifies CASSLSPQVLSYEQYF. The full variable domain, its missing parts supplied by reference TRBV7-9 and TRBJ2-7, is DTGVSQNPRHKITKRGQNVTFRCDPISEHNRLYWYRQTLGQGPEFLTYFQNEAQLEKSRLLSDRFSAERPKGSFSTLEIQRTEQGDSAMYLCASSLSPQVLSYEQYFGPGTRLTVT.

V usage is TRBV5-6 and J usage is TRBJ1-6, with D uncertain. V shed 4 bases and J shed 8 bases, with 16 bases lying between them. The CDR3 contains 15 residues. Germline CDR1 reads SGHDT; CDR2 reads YYEEEE. Written as DNA, the CDR3 is TGTGCCAGCAGCCCGACCCTTGCGGCGGATTCACCCCTCCACTTT. This translates into CASSPTLAADSPLHF.

This clone was detected many times. This rearrangement joins TRBV4-1 to TRBJ1-1; D remains ambiguous. Germline assignment: CDR1 MGHRA and CDR2 YSYEKL. This CDR3 has 13 residues. Trimming pared 2 bases from V and 0 bases from J, leaving 4 bases between. The CDR3 region is CASSQSVNTEAFF. The CDR3 DNA sequence: TGCGCCAGCAGCCAATCAGTGAACACTGAAGCTTTCTTT.

The chain carries TRBV5-8 and TRBJ2-7, with D perhaps matching TRBD2 (5 bases). The V gene's germline CDR1 is SGHTS and CDR2 YDEGEE. Trimming stripped 3 bases from V and 6 bases from J, with 19 bases between. The CDR3 length is 15 residues. CDR3 amino acids: CASSSGWGIAGEQYF. For the CDR3, the DNA is TGTGCCAGCAGCTCCGGGTGGGGAATTGCGGGCGAGCAGTACTTC. The complete variable domain, with remaining parts taken from reference TRBV5-8 and TRBJ2-7, reads EAGVTQSPTHLIKTRGQQATLRCSPISGHTSVYWYQQALGLGLQFLLWYDEGEERNRGNFPPRFSGRQFPNYSSELNVNALELEDSALYLCASSSGWGIAGEQYFGPGTRLTVT.

J is TRBJ2-5 and V is TRBV2, with TRBD1 matching 9 bases. The CDR3 sequence is 13 residues long. Per germline, CDR1 SNHLY and CDR2 FYNNEI. Trimming removed 7 bases from V and 7 bases from J; junction bases left unmatched: 7. The CDR3 nucleotides read TGTGCCAGCAACTCGGGACAGGGAGGGACCCAGTACTTC. Its protein is CASNSGQGGTQYF.

The chain links TRBV4-1 to TRBJ2-1, with TRBD2 identical over 13 bases. CDR1 is MGHRA and CDR2 is YSYEKL in the germline V gene. The CDR3 length is 17 residues. Germline trimming cut 4 bases from V and 4 bases from J; bases unmatched to any gene: 7. The CDR3 spells CASSPELAGGPYNEQFF. CDR3 DNA: TGCGCCAGCAGCCCTGAACTAGCGGGGGGGCCTTACAATGAGCAGTTCTTC.

The V gene is TRBV5-1, the J gene TRBJ1-1, with D uncertain. Germline CDR1 reads SGHRS; CDR2 reads YFSETQ. Trimming cost V 2 bases and J 0 bases, with 5 bases left between them. The CDR3 is 13 residues long. The CDR3 DNA is TGCGCCAGCAGCTTTTCCATGAACACTGAAGCTTTCTTT. Amino acids: CASSFSMNTEAFF.

The chain is built from TRBV27 and TRBJ2-7; 10 nucleotides agree with TRBD1. The junction had 7 bases not matched to a gene; V was cut back by 7 bases and J by 4 bases. CDR1 and CDR2 (germline): MNHEY, SMNVEV (reference sequence). The CDR3 length is 14 residues. The CDR3 nucleotides are TGTGCCAGCAAACCGGGACAGGGGACGTACGAGCAGTACTTC. Translated, it gives CASKPGQGTYEQYF.

The chain recombines TRBV2 with TRBJ1-4; 10 nucleotides match TRBD1. J was trimmed by 7 bases and V by 2 bases; bases with no gene match: 4. The CDR3 is made up of 15 amino acids. Germline assignment: CDR1 SNHLY and CDR2 FYNNEI. CDR3 DNA sequence: TGTGCCAGCAGTGAAAGGGGACAGGGGTTTGAAAAACTGTTTTTT. It is translated as CASSERGQGFEKLFF.

V and J are TRBV2 and TRBJ2-3; D is ambiguous. The CDR3 is 14 residues long. Per germline, CDR1 SNHLY and CDR2 FYNNEI. Trimming cost V 3 bases and J 2 bases, with 9 bases left between them. The CDR3 region is CASSDARPTDTQYF. In DNA, the CDR3 is TGTGCCAGCAGTGATGCGAGGCCCACAGATACGCAGTATTTT.

This chain links TRBV10-3 with TRBJ2-3; 7 nucleotides agree with TRBD1. The junction had 3 bases not matched to a gene; V was cut back by 6 bases and J by 0 bases. Germline values: CDR1 ENHRY, CDR2 SYGVKD. The length of the CDR3 is 14 residues. CDR3: CAIRGTASTDTQYF. The DNA of the CDR3 is TGTGCCATCAGGGGGACAGCTAGCACAGATACGCAGTATTTT.

The V call is TRBV10-2, the J call TRBJ2-7; tentative D call: TRBD1 (6 bases). The CDR3 sequence is 13 residues long. Trimming cost V 3 bases and J 3 bases, with 9 bases left between them. Per the germline V gene, CDR1 is WSHSY and CDR2 is SAAADI. DNA of the CDR3: TGCGCCAGCAGTGAACCAGGGGTCTACGAGCAGTACTTC. It yields the protein CASSEPGVYEQYF.

The genes are TRBV19 and TRBJ2-3; TRBD1 agrees at 7 bases. This CDR3 contains 15 residues. V lost 4 bases to trimming and J lost 2 bases; unmatched junction nucleotides: 6. Germline CDR1 LNHDA, CDR2 SQIVND (reference sequence). This chain's CDR3 is CASSKTTGPTDTQYF. The CDR3 DNA reads TGTGCCAGTAGTAAAACGACAGGGCCCACAGATACGCAGTATTTT.

The rearrangement joins TRBV5-4 to TRBJ1-2, with D maybe TRBD1 (6 bases). Germline values: CDR1 SGHNT, CDR2 YYREEE (reference sequence). V gave up 1 base and J gave up 6 bases, with 10 bases separating them. The CDR3 length is 13 residues. The DNA of the CDR3 is TGTGCCAGCAGCTTGCAGGGGACTAATGGCTACACCTTC. It is translated as CASSLQGTNGYTF.

V and J are TRBV4-3 and TRBJ2-1, with a weak D call TRBD2 (7 bases). Germline CDR1 LGHNA, CDR2 YSLEER. Trimming removed 6 bases at V and 7 bases at J, with 19 bases between. This CDR3 comprises 15 residues. CDR3 bases: TGCGCCAGCAGTGGGGGGGGACACTCAAAGAATGAGCAGTTCTTC. Protein product: CASSGGGHSKNEQFF.

V gene TRBV2 combines with J gene TRBJ1-5; D perhaps matches TRBD1 (5 bases). The CDR3 extends over 15 amino acids. Germline CDR1 and CDR2: SNHLY and FYNNEI. V was trimmed by 3 bases and J by 6 bases, leaving 15 bases between them. The CDR3 here is CASSEVGGAVQPQHF. In DNA, the CDR3 is TGTGCCAGCAGTGAGGTTGGTGGGGCTGTTCAGCCCCAGCATTTT.

A remark on this clone: Other nucleotide sequences from this sample produce the same CDR3. CDR3 residues: CASSQDSRGTYEQYF. The DNA for the CDR3 is TGCGCCAGCAGCCAAGATAGTCGAGGGACCTACGAGCAGTACTTC. The V gene is TRBV4-3, the J gene TRBJ2-7; a weak D match, TRBD2 (5 bases). The ends were cut back, 0 bases at V and 2 bases at J, with 11 bases in the middle. This CDR3 has 15 residues. CDR1 and CDR2 from the germline V gene are LGHNA and YSLEER.